The next 18 T cell receptor beta chains were all read from a single sample in a study of CD8 T cells in Susac syndrome. RNA amounts of roughly 0.5 to 1 ug underwent reverse transcription with random hexamers. One entry per CDR3 protein, called by TCRdb with MiXCR from the immunoSEQ multiplex PCR reads. The sample has 200,000 to 250,000 distinct CDR3 sequences; about 95% are singletons. The sequenced material came from CD4+ T cells from PBMCs. These receptors originate from a human donor with Susac syndrome.

V usage is TRBV6-5 and J usage is TRBJ1-1; perhaps TRBD1 as D (6 bases). V was clipped by 0 bases and J by 6 bases, with 11 bases between them. The CDR3 is 14 amino acids. Looked up from germline, CDR1 is MNHEY and CDR2 is SVGAGI. The CDR3 loop reads CASSYSNRVSEAFF. Written as DNA, the CDR3 is TGTGCCAGCAGTTACTCGAACAGGGTCTCTGAAGCTTTCTTT.

The count of this clonotype is one. The chain carries TRBV30 and TRBJ2-7; perhaps TRBD1 as D (5 bases). Trimming took off 3 bases at V and 0 bases at J, with 12 bases between the two ends. The CDR3 length is 14 residues. Germline-derived CDR1 and CDR2 are GTSNPN and SVGIG (reference sequence). CDR3 DNA: TGTGCCTGGAGCCACAGGAGATCCTCCTACGAGCAGTACTTC. Translating gives CAWSHRRSSYEQYF. Complete variable domain (other parts from reference TRBV30 and TRBJ2-7): SQTIHQWPATLVQPVGSPLSLECTVEGTSNPNLYWYRQAAGRGLQLLFYSVGIGQISSEVPQNLSASRPQDRQFILSSKKLLLSDSGFYLCAWSHRRSSYEQYFGPGTRLTVT.

The chain is built from TRBV20-1 and TRBJ2-1, with D tentatively TRBD2 (5 bases). Germline CDR1 DFQATT, CDR2 SNEGSKA (reference sequence). The V and J ends lost 2 bases and 0 bases respectively, with 11 bases between them. The CDR3 totals 15 residues. The CDR3 DNA reads as TGCAGTGCTAGATCGGACTGGAGCTCCTACAATGAGCAGTTCTTC. Residues: CSARSDWSSYNEQFF.

This chain joins TRBV19 and TRBJ1-2; possible D gene TRBD1, 5 bases. Germline values: CDR1 LNHDA, CDR2 SQIVND (reference sequence). The V end was cut by 7 bases, the J end by 3 bases, with 15 bases between. This CDR3 is built from 14 residues. The CDR3 DNA reads as TGTGCCAGTATCGACTCAACCAGGGACTATGGCTACACCTTC. Its protein is CASIDSTRDYGYTF.

CDR3 bases: TGTGCCACCAGCAGGCGGACTAGCGGGGGGGCGGAGACCCAGTACTTC. Translation gives CATSRRTSGGAETQYF. The genes are TRBV15 and TRBJ2-5, with 15 nucleotides matching TRBD2. The V gene end was trimmed by 3 bases and the J gene end by 5 bases; junction bases not matched to a gene: 4. CDR1 and CDR2 (germline): LNHNV, YYDKDF (reference sequence). The CDR3 spans 16 residues.

The genes are TRBV30 and TRBJ2-1; D gene uncertain. The CDR3 runs 16 residues. V was pared by 0 bases and J by 1 base, with 13 bases between. Germline assignment: CDR1 GTSNPN and CDR2 SVGIG (reference sequence). The CDR3 DNA is TGTGCCTGGAGTGTCGAAACCCCCAGTTCCTACAATGAGCAGTTCTTC. This sequence encodes CAWSVETPSSYNEQFF.

V gene TRBV4-3 combines with J gene TRBJ2-2; TRBD1 matches 12 bases. The V gene end was trimmed by 1 base and the J gene end by 5 bases; junction bases not matched to a gene: 2. Germline values: CDR1 LGHNA, CDR2 YSLEER. The CDR3 totals 16 residues. CDR3: CASSQGDRGRTGELFF. The CDR3 DNA reads as TGCGCCAGCAGCCAAGGGGACAGGGGGCGGACCGGGGAGCTGTTTTTT.

The chain combines TRBV7-3 with TRBJ1-1; TRBD1 aligns across 7 bases. The CDR3 contains 13 residues. The J segment lost 7 bases and the V segment lost 5 bases, leaving 7 bases of the junction unmatched. CDR1 SGHTA and CDR2 FQGTGA come from the germline V gene. This chain's CDR3 is CASSAPGQSEAFF. Here the CDR3 DNA reads TGTGCCAGCAGCGCCCCGGGACAGAGTGAAGCTTTCTTT.

The chain couples TRBV12-3 or TRBV12-4 to TRBJ2-7, with D perhaps assigned TRBD1 or TRBD2 (6 bases each). CDR3 length: 18 residues. Trimming removed 6 bases from V and 0 bases from J, with 24 bases in between. The CDR3, as DNA: TGTGCCAGCAGCCTAGACCGGGGGCGGGCGGGGAACTCCTACGAGCAGTACTTC. It yields the protein CASSLDRGRAGNSYEQYF.

The J gene is TRBJ1-2, the V gene TRBV25-1; D is possibly TRBD1 (5 bases). The CDR3 contains 14 residues. Germline-derived CDR1 and CDR2 are MGHDK and SYGVNS. The V gene lost 3 bases and the J gene lost 4 bases, with 12 bases spanning the gap. CDR3 coding DNA: TGTGCCAGCAGTGATTCCGACAGTCGCTATGGCTACACCTTC. Its translation: CASSDSDSRYGYTF.

The chain is built from TRBV5-1 and TRBJ1-1, with D possibly matching TRBD1 (5 bases). V shed 1 base and J shed 6 bases, with 13 bases lying between them. The germline V gene has CDR1 SGHRS and CDR2 YFSETQ. This CDR3 spans 14 amino acids. CDR3 amino acids: CASSLMWTGAEAFF. In DNA, the CDR3 is TGCGCCAGCAGCTTGATGTGGACGGGGGCTGAAGCTTTCTTT.

The chain employs TRBV6-2 or TRBV6-3 and TRBJ2-3; no clear D. V lost 6 bases to trimming and J lost 1 base, with 11 bases between them. This CDR3 has 14 amino acids. Looked up from germline, CDR1 is MNHEY and CDR2 is SVGEGT. The CDR3 loop reads CASRFQLGTDTQYF. CDR3 nucleotide sequence: TGTGCCAGCAGATTCCAGTTGGGCACAGATACGCAGTATTTT.

This sequence joins TRBV30 and TRBJ1-5; D gene uncertain. Trimming stripped 1 base from V and 1 base from J, with 2 bases between. This CDR3 comprises 12 residues. Germline-derived CDR1 and CDR2 are GTSNPN and SVGIG (reference sequence). CDR3 protein: CAWSESNQPQHF. In nucleotides, the CDR3 is TGTGCCTGGAGTGAGAGCAATCAGCCCCAGCATTTT.

This chain connects TRBV6-1 to TRBJ1-1; D gene ambiguous. Germline V gene lookup returns CDR1 MNHNS and CDR2 SASEGT. V lost 6 bases, J lost 9 bases, and 8 bases lay in between. This CDR3 is built from 10 residues. The CDR3: CASRVLKAFF. Written as DNA, the CDR3 is TGTGCCAGCAGGGTCCTGAAAGCTTTCTTT.

This chain connects TRBV6-1 to TRBJ1-2; 7 bases match TRBD1. V was pared by 4 bases and J by 5 bases, with 10 bases of the junction left unmatched. Germline CDR1 and CDR2: MNHNS and SASEGT. This CDR3 has 15 residues. CDR3 region: CASSGGTVYGYGYTF. The CDR3 bases are TGTGCCAGCAGTGGTGGGACAGTTTATGGGTATGGCTACACCTTC.

V is TRBV6-1 and J is TRBJ2-1; 15 positions agree with TRBD2. This CDR3 is built from 15 residues. V was pared by 6 bases and J by 7 bases, with 4 bases of the junction left unmatched. Germline V gives CDR1 MNHNS, CDR2 SASEGT. CDR3 sequence: CASRGLAGGRNEQFF. The CDR3 DNA reads TGTGCCAGCAGGGGACTAGCGGGGGGCCGGAATGAGCAGTTCTTC.

V and J are TRBV6-2 or TRBV6-3 and TRBJ2-5; D not resolved. CDR1 and CDR2 from the germline V gene are MNHEY and SVGEGT. CDR3 length equals 12 residues. Trimming removed 5 bases at V and 4 bases at J, with 8 bases between. This CDR3 reads CASSHTTETQYF. The DNA for the CDR3 is TGTGCCAGCAGTCATACTACAGAGACCCAGTACTTC.

The CDR3 sequence is CSASIRGTGYTF. As DNA, the CDR3 is TGCAGTGCTAGTATCAGGGGGACTGGCTACACCTTC. The rearrangement joins TRBV20-1 to TRBJ1-2; 7 nucleotides line up with TRBD1. Unmatched junction bases numbered 5, after V lost 3 bases and J lost 7 bases. CDR3 length: 12 residues. CDR1 and CDR2 from the germline V gene are DFQATT and SNEGSKA (reference sequence).